The T cell receptor (beta chain) under discussion was sequenced for a study of cytomegalovirus exposure and HLA in healthy donors. Study-level information: Genetic ancestry analysis placed over 65% of the 398 donors that were genotyped in the Caucasian-associated cluster. Study-level findings and limits: Later, an analysis showed that TCR beta chains associated with HLA were more clonally expanded than others that were equally common. A later analysis found that most CMV-associated TCR beta chains appeared HLA-restricted. A missense DCLRE1C variant was associated with V- and J-gene trimming of TCR beta chains in a later analysis, and an independent cohort replicated the association.

The PCR used 60 Vbeta and 13 Jbeta primers. Produced via immunoSEQ multiplex PCR; TCRdb's table is partial and in-frame only. The sample lists tens of thousands of clones, approximately 78% occurring once. This clone was seen a handful of times. Its specificity is not known. The CDR3 extends over 13 amino acids. Germline CDR1 reads SGHNT; CDR2 reads YYREEE (reference sequence). V dropped 0 bases and J dropped 9 bases, with 10 bases sitting between them. Specimen: PBMCs. The chain combines TRBV5-4 with TRBJ2-4; D possibly corresponds to TRBD1 (5 bases). The origin of this receptor is a man aged 35 to 55 in good health and CMV-seronegative. Here the CDR3 DNA reads TGTGCCAGCAGCTTGGGGGGCCAGAGCATTCAGTACTTC. Amino acid sequence: CASSLGGQSIQYF.